This T cell receptor (beta chain) came from a study of T cell repertoires in cytomegalovirus infection. The overall study: As its CMV epitopes, the study selected recently identified HLA-C-restricted and well-studied HLA-B-restricted targets. TCR beta signatures that were public indicated CMV infection and matching HLA type.

A single record per CDR3 protein comes from TCRdb applying MiXCR to the reads. The sample yields some 920,000 distinct CDR3 sequences, approximately 31% seen once. V was clipped by 1 base and J by 5 bases; unmatched bases: 6. Per germline, CDR1 SEHNR and CDR2 FQNEAQ (reference sequence). The CDR3 is made up of 16 amino acids. To note about this clonotype: Its antigen is unknown.

Sequencing was performed on cultured CD8+ T cells from PBMCs, taken from culture after CMV antigen stimulation. The receptor comes from a human donor in good health (CMV status not recorded). Some clones in this sample may be carry-over from other donors' samples. The rearrangement links TRBV7-9 to TRBJ1-1, with 11 bases identical to TRBD1. The DNA for the CDR3 is TGTGCCAGCAGCTTAGGCGGACAGGGGGCTTATACTGAAGCTTTCTTT. Amino acid sequence: CASSLGGQGAYTEAFF.